The clone carrying this TCR beta chain was detected a few times. Its antigen is unidentified. The data derive from a study of T-cell memory formation after mild COVID-19. Study background: Clusters of TCRs were largely donor specific.

Unmatched junction bases numbered 6, after V lost 4 bases and J lost 1 base. This CDR3 has 18 amino acids. Per germline, CDR1 SGHTA and CDR2 FQGNSA. Study-level points and caveats: Several responding clones turned up in pre-infection memory, indicating that cross-reactive memory may have taken part.

Each CDR3 protein gets one entry after TCRdb re-called the 5' RACE reads with MiXCR. Of a few hundred thousand distinct CDR3 sequences listed, around a sixth are singletons. The origin of this receptor is a man aged 18 to 29 who had mild COVID-19 (a few samples of this study predate the infection). Cell type and time point are not known. The chain is built from TRBV7-2 and TRBJ2-3, with 15 bases fitting TRBD2. Sequenced input: PBMCs or a T cell subset sorted from them (not recorded which). The CDR3 DNA follows: TGTGCCAGCAGCTCCTGGACTAGCGGGGGGGGAGGCACAGATACGCAGTATTTT. Protein: CASSSWTSGGGGTDTQYF.